A selection of T cell receptor beta chains follows, all from one sample in a study of T-cell reconstitution after alpha-beta-depleted transplantation in children. TCRdb analysed the PCR reads with MiXCR anew, one entry per CDR3 protein. The sample lists about 600,000 distinct CDR3 sequences, 13% occurring once. Material: PBMCs, mostly from graft donor cells, obtained 360 days after TCRalphabeta/CD19-depleted stem cell transplant. These receptor sequences come from a male patient under 18 who had a stem cell transplant for acute myeloid leukemia, so the T cells may come from the graft donor. Both conserved end residues are part of each CDR3. Fields, in order: clone size, V gene, J gene, D gene, CDR3 DNA, CDR3 protein. A D gene is named only where the DNA matches it firmly. Clone size is not always given. Where it is, it says once, few, many or a class for expanded clones.

.	TRBV7-9	TRBJ2-5	.	TGTGCCAGCAGCTTAGAGGACGTGACCCAGTACTTC	CASSLEDVTQYF
.	TRBV20-1	TRBJ1-2	.	TGCAGTGCCGGGGGGGCCTCCTATGGCTACACCTTC	CSAGGASYGYTF
many	TRBV28	TRBJ2-1	TRBD2	TGTGCCACCCTAACCGGGACTAGCGGGGGTGTCGGGCAGTTCTTC	CATLTGTSGGVGQFF
.	TRBV24-1	TRBJ2-3	TRBD2	TGTGCCACCATTGATTCGAGCCCACCCCTTACGCGGGAGGGTGGGACAGATACGCAGTATTTT	CATIDSSPPLTREGGTDTQYF
many	TRBV9	TRBJ2-4	TRBD2	TGTGCCAGCAGCGTAACCCCCTCTAGCGGGATAGGATCCAAAAACATTCAGTACTTC	CASSVTPSSGIGSKNIQYF
.	TRBV7-6	TRBJ2-7	TRBD2	TGTGCCAGCAGCCCCGGGACTACCACCTACGAGCAGTACTTC	CASSPGTTTYEQYF
many	TRBV28	TRBJ2-5	TRBD2	TGTGCCAGCAGGACCGGGACTAGCGGGGGTCTGACCCAGTACTTC	CASRTGTSGGLTQYF
.	TRBV5-1	TRBJ2-2	TRBD2	TGCGCCAGCAGTTCCACCGGGACTAGTTTTACCGGGGAGCTGTTTTTT	CASSSTGTSFTGELFF
many	TRBV5-1	TRBJ2-1	.	TGCGCCAGCAGCTCGAGCGGAGTCTCCTACAATGAGCAGTTCTTC	CASSSSGVSYNEQFF
few	TRBV19	TRBJ2-1	TRBD2	TGTGCCAGTAGTTCCCGGACTAGCGGGAGAGTAGGGTACAATGAGCAGTTCTTC	CASSSRTSGRVGYNEQFF
.	TRBV7-8	TRBJ2-2	.	TGTGCCAGCAGCTACCTCCCTACTGACACCGGGGAGCTGTTTTTT	CASSYLPTDTGELFF
few	TRBV15	TRBJ2-2	.	TGTGCCACCATCAACATTCCGGAAGGACTGAGCACCGGGGAGCTGTTTTTT	CATINIPEGLSTGELFF
few	TRBV7-8	TRBJ2-7	TRBD2	TGTGCCAGCAGCTCACTAGCGGGAGCTTTCTACGAGCAGTACTTC	CASSSLAGAFYEQYF
many	TRBV15	TRBJ2-7	TRBD2	TGTGCCACCAGCCCAGAAGCGGGAGGCTACGAGCAGTACTTC	CATSPEAGGYEQYF
few	TRBV7-9	TRBJ2-1	.	TGTGCCAGCAGATCCCTACAGAGCTCCTACAATGAGCAGTTCTTC	CASRSLQSSYNEQFF
few	TRBV5-6	TRBJ2-4	.	TGTGCCAGCAGCTTGGGCCGTTTTGGGGGAGCCAAAAACATTCAGTACTTC	CASSLGRFGGAKNIQYF
.	TRBV4-3	TRBJ2-7	TRBD1	TGCGCCAGCAGCCCCCGGGACAGGGTAGACGAGCAGTACTTC	CASSPRDRVDEQYF
.	TRBV19	TRBJ2-1	TRBD2	TGTGCCAGTTCTCCCCTAGCGGTGATGGGGGGGAATGAGCAGTTCTTC	CASSPLAVMGGNEQFF
.	TRBV28	TRBJ2-1	.	TGTGCCAGCAGCCTAGGGGGGCTCGAGGGGCAGTTCTTC	CASSLGGLEGQFF
few	TRBV5-1	TRBJ2-3	.	TGCGCCAGCAGCTTGCCCCAGGGAGGCACAGATACGCAGTATTTT	CASSLPQGGTDTQYF
.	TRBV18	TRBJ2-2	.	TGTGCCAGCTCGCCTAAGTCTTACACCGGGGAGCTGTTTTTT	CASSPKSYTGELFF
few	TRBV5-5	TRBJ2-7	.	TGTGCCAGCACCACATGGGACGCTTCCTACGAGCAGTACTTC	CASTTWDASYEQYF
many	TRBV29-1	TRBJ2-1	.	TGCAGCGTCCCTCGGGGGATCTCCTACAATGAGCAGTTCTTC	CSVPRGISYNEQFF
many	TRBV7-6	TRBJ2-3	TRBD2	TGTGCCAGCAGCCCACTAGCGGGAGATGAGGTTACGCAGTATTTT	CASSPLAGDEVTQYF
.	TRBV5-6	TRBJ2-3	.	TGTGCCAGCAGCTTTCCCCGGGACCGAAGGGATCAAGTTGCCACAGATACGCAGTATTTT	CASSFPRDRRDQVATDTQYF
few	TRBV6-2/TRBV6-3	TRBJ2-3	.	TGTGCCAGCAGTTCCCCGACAGGACTCACAGATACGCAGTATTTT	CASSSPTGLTDTQYF
.	TRBV5-1	TRBJ2-1	TRBD2	TGCGCCAGCAGCGTCATAGCGGGAGAGGTGGATGAGCAGTTCTTC	CASSVIAGEVDEQFF
many	TRBV7-9	TRBJ2-7	.	TGTGCCAGCAGCTTAAATCCGGGGGCCCACGAGCAGTACTTC	CASSLNPGAHEQYF
few	TRBV30	TRBJ2-2	.	TGTGCCTGGAGTGTACAAGGTGCCGGGGAGCTGTTTTTT	CAWSVQGAGELFF
few	TRBV6-5	TRBJ2-7	.	TGTGCCAGCAGTTACTCTTTCTGGGAAACCTACGAGCAGTACTTC	CASSYSFWETYEQYF
few	TRBV6-2/TRBV6-3	TRBJ2-1	TRBD2	TGTGCCAGCAGTTACTCTAGGACTAGCGGGGGGAGCGGCGAGCAGTTCTTC	CASSYSRTSGGSGEQFF
many	TRBV29-1	TRBJ2-5	.	TGCAGCGTTGTGATGTACCAAGAGACCCAGTACTTC	CSVVMYQETQYF
.	TRBV6-5	TRBJ2-7	TRBD1	TGTGCCAGCAGTCCGCCCCCCGGGACAGGGGGGCGCGAGCAGTACTTC	CASSPPPGTGGREQYF
.	TRBV9	TRBJ2-1	TRBD2	TGTGCCAGCAGCGTAAGTCTAAGCGGGACCCACAATGAGCAGTTCTTC	CASSVSLSGTHNEQFF
.	TRBV6-2/TRBV6-3	TRBJ2-1	TRBD2	TGTGCCAGCAGCCCCCTCCCTAGCGGTGATTACAATGAGCAGTTCTTC	CASSPLPSGDYNEQFF
.	TRBV28	TRBJ2-3	.	TGTGCCAGCCACCAGGCGGGCACAGATACGCAGTATTTT	CASHQAGTDTQYF
many	TRBV4-3	TRBJ2-5	.	TGCGCCAGCAGCCTGGGGACCGTTACTCAAGAGACCCAGTACTTC	CASSLGTVTQETQYF
many	TRBV28	TRBJ2-7	TRBD1	TGTGCCAGCATGTCACCGGGACAGGTCGCATCCTACGAGCAGTACTTC	CASMSPGQVASYEQYF
few	TRBV7-2	TRBJ2-1	TRBD2	TGTGCCAGCAGCTTTGTGGGACTAGCGGGGGCCTACAATGAGCAGTTCTTC	CASSFVGLAGAYNEQFF